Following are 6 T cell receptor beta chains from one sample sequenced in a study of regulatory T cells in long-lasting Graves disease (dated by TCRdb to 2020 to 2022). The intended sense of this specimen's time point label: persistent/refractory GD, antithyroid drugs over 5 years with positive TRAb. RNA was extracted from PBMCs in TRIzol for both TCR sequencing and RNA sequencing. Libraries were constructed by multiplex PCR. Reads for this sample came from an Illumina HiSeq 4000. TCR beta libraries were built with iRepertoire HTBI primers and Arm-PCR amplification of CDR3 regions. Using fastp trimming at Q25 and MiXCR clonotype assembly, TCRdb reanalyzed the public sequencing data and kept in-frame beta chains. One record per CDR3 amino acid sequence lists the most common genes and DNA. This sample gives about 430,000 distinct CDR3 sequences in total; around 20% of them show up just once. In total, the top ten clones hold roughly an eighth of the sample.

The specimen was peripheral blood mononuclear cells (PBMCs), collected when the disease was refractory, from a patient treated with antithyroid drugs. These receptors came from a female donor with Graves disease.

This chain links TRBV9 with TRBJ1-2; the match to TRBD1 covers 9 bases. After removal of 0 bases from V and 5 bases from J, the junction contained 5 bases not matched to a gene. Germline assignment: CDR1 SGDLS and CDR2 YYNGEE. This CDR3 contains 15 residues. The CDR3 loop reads CASSVDQDRGYGYTF. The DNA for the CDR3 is TGTGCCAGCAGCGTAGACCAGGACAGGGGTTATGGCTACACCTTC.

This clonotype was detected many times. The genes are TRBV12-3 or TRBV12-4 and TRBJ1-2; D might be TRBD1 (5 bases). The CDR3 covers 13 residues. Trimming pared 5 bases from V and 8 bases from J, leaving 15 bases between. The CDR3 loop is CASSKGEGIGYTF. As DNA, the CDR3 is TGTGCCAGCAGTAAAGGGGAAGGGATCGGCTACACCTTC.

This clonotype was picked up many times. The CDR3 DNA follows: TGTGCCAGCAGCCGCGGGACTCCTTTATACTACGAGCAGTACTTC. It encodes CASSRGTPLYYEQYF. The rearrangement uses TRBV6-1 and TRBJ2-7; D perhaps matches TRBD2 (6 bases). Trimming removed 6 bases from V and 3 bases from J, with 18 bases in between. The CDR3 runs to 15 residues. CDR1 and CDR2 (germline): MNHNS, SASEGT.

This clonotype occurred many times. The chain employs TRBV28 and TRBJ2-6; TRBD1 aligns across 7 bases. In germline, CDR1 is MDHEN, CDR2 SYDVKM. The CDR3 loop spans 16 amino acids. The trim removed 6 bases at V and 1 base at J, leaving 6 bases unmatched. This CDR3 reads CASRPHRGSGANVLTF. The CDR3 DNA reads TGTGCCAGCAGGCCTCACAGGGGTTCTGGGGCCAACGTCCTGACTTTC.

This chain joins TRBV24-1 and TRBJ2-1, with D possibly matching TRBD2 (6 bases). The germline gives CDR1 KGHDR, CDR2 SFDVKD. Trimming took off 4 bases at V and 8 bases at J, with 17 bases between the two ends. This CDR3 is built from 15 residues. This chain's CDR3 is CATSDQRAVSDEQFF. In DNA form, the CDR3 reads TGTGCCACCAGTGACCAGCGGGCCGTAAGCGATGAGCAGTTCTTC.

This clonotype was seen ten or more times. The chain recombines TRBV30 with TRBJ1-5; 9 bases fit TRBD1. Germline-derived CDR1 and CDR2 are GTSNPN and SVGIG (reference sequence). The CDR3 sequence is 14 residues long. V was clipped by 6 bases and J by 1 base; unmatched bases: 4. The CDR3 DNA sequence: TGTGCCTGCCGGACAGGGGCCAGCAATCAGCCCCAGCATTTT. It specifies CACRTGASNQPQHF.